Listed below are T cell receptor beta chains from one sample, sequenced in a study of cytotoxic CD8 clonotypes in ibrutinib-treated CLL. Data came from immunoSEQ multiplex PCR; TCRdb stores just in-frame clones and leaves some out. The repertoire holds 150,000 or so clones, with 60% to 85% as singletons. The sequenced sample was PBMCs, obtained after 24 months of ibrutinib treatment. These TCRs come from a human donor with chronic lymphocytic leukemia. CDR3s include the opening cysteine and the closing phenylalanine or tryptophan. Clone sizes are given selectively: once, few, many, or a class where the clone is expanded.

v_call | clone_size | cdr3_length | cdr3_aa
TRBV4-2 | NA | 16 | CASSLIGQGNTGELFF
TRBV18 | once | 16 | CASSPGGQGNPYEQYF
TRBV5-6 | NA | 16 | CASSLAGAASGGKLFF
TRBV18 | few | 12 | CASSGPQETQYF
TRBV11-2 | NA | 13 | CASGLAQYNEQFF
TRBV5-1 | NA | 16 | CASSLTAGVSTDTQYF
TRBV10-3 | NA | 19 | CAISESTVLAGGPRETQYF
TRBV19 | NA | 14 | CASSTQGGNQPQHF
TRBV5-4 | NA | 18 | CASSLAGVALSRTDTQYF
TRBV30 | NA | 15 | CAWSVRPLNTGELFF
TRBV5-4 | few | 16 | CASSHPTQTSADTQYF
TRBV5-1 | NA | 17 | CASSVTTTGVRDYGYTF
TRBV7-3 | NA | 13 | CASSLVQYTEAFF
TRBV4-3 | NA | 15 | CASSQEAGQGHGYTF
TRBV7-9 | NA | 15 | CASSLAQGGPDTQYF
TRBV4-3 | NA | 14 | CASSQAPGRNTIYF
TRBV6-1 | NA | 12 | CASSEAGETQYF
TRBV19 | NA | 13 | CASTPQGTDTQYF
TRBV15 | large | 12 | CATSRDNQPQHF
TRBV28 | NA | 16 | CASSLSTRTGQGEQFF
TRBV9 | few | 15 | CASSPGPTNTGELFF
TRBV12-5 | NA | 15 | CASRSSGGSTDTQYF
TRBV13 | NA | 12 | CASSPTNNEQFF
TRBV7-6 | NA | 14 | CASSLGTNQETQYF
TRBV2 | NA | 15 | CASSPLAGEDNEQFF
TRBV6-5 | NA | 15 | CASSNDISPHNEQFF
TRBV11-2 | few | 15 | CASRTRGAAGNTIYF
TRBV5-8 | NA | 13 | CASRPAGSYGYTF
TRBV10-1 | NA | 13 | CARGGRQAYGYTF
TRBV20-1 | NA | 11 | CSARDGREQYF
TRBV6-5 | NA | 13 | CASMGRSPTVQYF
TRBV9 | NA | 16 | CASSVLGGKSYNEQFF
TRBV6-6 | NA | 13 | CASSYGMNTEAFF
TRBV27 | NA | 11 | CASSFDGTQYF